The clone carrying this TCR beta chain appeared once. Assay used: immunoSEQ multiplex PCR; TCRdb lists only in-frame clones, some missing. The sample has about 380,000 clones, 95% seen once. This sample was included in a study of shared T cell receptors in the human thymus. V dropped 5 bases and J dropped 5; count of bases not matched to a gene: 11. CDR1 is MGHRA, CDR2 YSYEKL, per germline. The length of the CDR3 is 16 residues. V and J are TRBV4-1 and TRBJ1-1; 10 bases align to TRBD1. This clonotype was obtained from a human donor. The specimen sequenced was thymocytes. CDR3 in DNA: TGCGCCAGCAGCTACCGGGACAGGGGTCCCGGGACTGAAGCTTTCTTT. Translation gives CASSYRDRGPGTEAFF.